This TCR beta chain was recovered during a study of T cell changes during pregnancy in multiple sclerosis. The method was immunoSEQ multiplex PCR; TCRdb's version includes in-frame clones alone and lacks a portion of them. The sample lists about 23,000 clones; about 84% were seen once. The ends were cut back, 3 bases at V and 3 bases at J, with 21 bases in the middle. The CDR3 is made up of 17 amino acids. Germline values: CDR1 MDHEN, CDR2 SYDVKM. The genes are TRBV28 and TRBJ2-7; D possibly corresponds to TRBD2 (5 bases). The clonotype originates from a female donor with multiple sclerosis, enrolled in a pregnancy study. Sequencing was performed on CD8+ T cells from peripheral blood mononuclear cells, taken before pregnancy. CDR3 in DNA: TGTGCCAGCAGTTTCGGGTTGGCTAGTCTAGCTTACTACGAGCAGTACTTC. Translation: CASSFGLASLAYYEQYF.